The clone carrying this T cell receptor (beta chain) turned up a few times. Its target is not known. This sample is drawn from a study of cytomegalovirus exposure and HLA in healthy donors. The PCR had 60 Vbeta and 13 Jbeta primers. Produced via immunoSEQ multiplex PCR; TCRdb's table is partial and in-frame only. The table records about 130,000 clones, around 75% of them present only once. General study results and limits: Equally common other TCR beta chains were less clonally expanded than HLA-associated ones, a later analysis found.

The ends lost 6 bases at V and 0 bases at J; junction bases unmatched: 16. Germline CDR1 reads LNHDA; CDR2 reads SQIVND (reference sequence). CDR3 length: 20 residues. The chain combines TRBV19 with TRBJ2-1, with 11 positions matching TRBD2. The sequenced sample was PBMCs. This clonotype originated in a man younger than 40 in good health and CMV-seronegative. The CDR3 nucleotides read TGTGCCAGTAGCATAAGGCTGGGACTAGCGGCCAACCGCTCCTACAATGAGCAGTTCTTC. Its protein is CASSIRLGLAANRSYNEQFF.